This TCR beta chain was retrieved from a study of PD-1 blockade in classical Hodgkin lymphoma. As concerns this clone: Its antigen remains unknown. Its ends do not fully match the called genes, so a read error is possible.

Regarding time point: newly diagnosed, previously untreated cHL patient sample. By magnetic negative selection, CD4+ T cells were purified from thawed PBMCs. Investigators turned to newly diagnosed, untreated classical Hodgkin lymphoma PBMCs for comparison. Produced via immunoSEQ multiplex PCR; TCRdb's table is partial and in-frame only. The sample has just under 20,000 clones; roughly four fifths are singletons. Overall study results and limits: At baseline, newly diagnosed patients reportedly showed less TCR diversity than healthy donors. The origin of the repertoire differences remains undefined, with disease activity or prior therapy as possible causes.

Looked up from germline, CDR1 is SGHNT and CDR2 is YYREEE (reference sequence). The CDR3 contains 16 residues. Sequenced input: CD4+ T cells from blood. This receptor was identified in a human donor with classical Hodgkin lymphoma. The V call is TRBV5-4, the J call TRBJ2-1; the match to TRBD2 covers 13 bases. The CDR3 protein is CASRLGGTSGNNEQFF. CDR3 bases: TGTGCCAGCAGGTTGGGCGGGACTAGCGGGAACAATGAGCAGTTCTTC.